The TCR beta chain described here comes from a study of CD8 T cells in Susac syndrome. The study sequenced TCR beta in blood CD8+ and CD4+ T cells. Those who served as multiple sclerosis controls were treatment-naive patients with stable or active relapsing-remitting disease. TEMRA cells were FACS-enriched, while CD8+ and CD4+ T cells were negatively isolated. Random hexamers were used to reverse transcribe roughly 0.5 to 1 ug of RNA. TCR beta CDR3 was amplified by immunoSEQ covering 54 Vbeta and 13 Jbeta. TCRdb re-derived calls from the immunoSEQ multiplex PCR reads in MiXCR, one entry per CDR3 protein. Seen here are 250,000 to 300,000 distinct CDR3 sequences, approximately 85% observed once, and the top ten hold approximately 0.2%. Germline CDR1 reads MGHRA; CDR2 reads YSYEKL. V was trimmed by 2 bases and J by 5 bases, leaving 10 bases between them. The CDR3 runs to 14 residues.

This chain uses TRBV4-1 with TRBJ2-4; D is perhaps TRBD1 (5 bases). Material for sequencing was CD8+ T cells from PBMCs. This receptor was identified in a human donor with multiple sclerosis. The chain's CDR3 is CASSQTRVENIQYF. As DNA, the CDR3 is TGCGCCAGCAGCCAAACCAGGGTCGAAAACATTCAGTACTTC.